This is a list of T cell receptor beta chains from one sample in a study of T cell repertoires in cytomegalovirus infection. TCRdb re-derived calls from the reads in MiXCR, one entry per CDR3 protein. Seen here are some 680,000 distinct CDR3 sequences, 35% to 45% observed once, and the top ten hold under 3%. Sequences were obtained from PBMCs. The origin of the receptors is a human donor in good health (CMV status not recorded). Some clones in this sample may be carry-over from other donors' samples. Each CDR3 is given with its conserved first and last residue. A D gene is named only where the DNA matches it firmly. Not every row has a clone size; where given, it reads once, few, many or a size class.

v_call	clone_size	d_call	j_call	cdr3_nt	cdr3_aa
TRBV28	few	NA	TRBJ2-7	TGTGCCAGCAGACCGCCCGGTACAGTCTGGACCCCCGAGCAGTACTTC	CASRPPGTVWTPEQYF
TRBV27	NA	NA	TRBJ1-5	TGTGCCAGCAGACCTGCGGCGACCAATCAGCCCCAGCATTTT	CASRPAATNQPQHF
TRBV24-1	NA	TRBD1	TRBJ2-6	TGTGCCACCGGGACAGCCGGGGCCAACGTCCTGACTTTC	CATGTAGANVLTF
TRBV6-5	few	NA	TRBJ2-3	TGTGCCAGCAGTTACGAGGCAGGGGTTTTTCGGGCAGATACGCAGTATTTT	CASSYEAGVFRADTQYF
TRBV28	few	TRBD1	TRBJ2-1	TGTGCCAGCAGTTTAAGCACAGGGGATCAGAGTGAGCAGTTCTTC	CASSLSTGDQSEQFF
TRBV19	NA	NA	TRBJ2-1	TGTGCCAGTAGGGGAGGCGGGGCCCCATACAATGAGCAGTTCTTC	CASRGGGAPYNEQFF
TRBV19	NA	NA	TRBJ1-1	TGTGCCAGTAGTATGGATGGGTGGGGTGAAGCTTTCTTT	CASSMDGWGEAFF
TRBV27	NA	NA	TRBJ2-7	TGTGCCAGCAGTTTAAGAGGAGCCGCTAATCCAGCCTACGAGCAGTACTTC	CASSLRGAANPAYEQYF
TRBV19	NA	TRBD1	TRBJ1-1	TGTGCCAGTAGTATGGACAGGGGTGGAACTGAAGCTTTCTTT	CASSMDRGGTEAFF
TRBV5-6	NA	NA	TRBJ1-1	TGTGCCAGCAGCTTGGAATTCGGGATCCGGGGGGCGAACACTGAAGCTTTCTTT	CASSLEFGIRGANTEAFF
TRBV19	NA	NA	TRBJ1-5	TGTGCCAGTAGTACGGCAGGAAGCAATCAGCCCCAGCATTTT	CASSTAGSNQPQHF
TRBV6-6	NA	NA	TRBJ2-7	TGTGCCAGCAGCCTTTGGGGCGCGTCCTACGAGCAGTACTTC	CASSLWGASYEQYF
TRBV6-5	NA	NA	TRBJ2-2	TGTGCCAGCAGTTTGAACGGAGGCACCGGGGAGCTGTTTTTT	CASSLNGGTGELFF
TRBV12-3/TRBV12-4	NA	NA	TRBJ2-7	TGTGCCAGCAGCCCCTCCACCCCAAGATACGAGCAGTACTTC	CASSPSTPRYEQYF
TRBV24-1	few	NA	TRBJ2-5	TGTGCCACCAGTTCCCGGACCTGGGGGGAAGAGACCCAGTACTTC	CATSSRTWGEETQYF
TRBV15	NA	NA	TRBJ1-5	TGTGCCACCAGCAGAGAAATCCAGAGCAATCAGCCCCAGCATTTT	CATSREIQSNQPQHF
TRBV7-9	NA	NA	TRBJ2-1	TGTGCCAGCAGCCGGGGTTACAATGAGCAGTTCTTC	CASSRGYNEQFF
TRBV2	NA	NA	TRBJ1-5	TGTGCCAGCAGCTACGACAGTACCAATCAGCCCCAGCATTTT	CASSYDSTNQPQHF
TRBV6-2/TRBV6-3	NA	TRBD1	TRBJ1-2	TGTGCCAGCAGTTCCTGGACAGGGGGCGCATTATCCTATGGCTACACCTTC	CASSSWTGGALSYGYTF
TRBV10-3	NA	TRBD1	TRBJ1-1	TGTGCCATCGGGACAGGTACGGGGAGGACTGAAGCTTTCTTT	CAIGTGTGRTEAFF
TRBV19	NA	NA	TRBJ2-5	TGTGCCAGTAGTATTCGGAGCGGAGGTGGTGAAGAGACCCAGTACTTC	CASSIRSGGGEETQYF
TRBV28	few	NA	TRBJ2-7	TGTGCCAGCAGTTTAACCGGGACGCGCGAGCTGAGGTCCTACGAGCAGTACTTC	CASSLTGTRELRSYEQYF
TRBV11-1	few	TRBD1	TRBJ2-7	TGTGCCAGCAGCTTACACAGGGGGCGATCCTACGAGCAGTACTTC	CASSLHRGRSYEQYF
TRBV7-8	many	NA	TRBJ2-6	TGTGCCATTGGAAGGGTCTCTGGGGCCAACGTCCTGACTTTC	CAIGRVSGANVLTF
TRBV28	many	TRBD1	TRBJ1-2	TGTGCCAGCAGCCCTCTGGACAGGGGAAGAGTTGACTATGGCTACACCTTC	CASSPLDRGRVDYGYTF
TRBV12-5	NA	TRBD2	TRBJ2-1	TGTGCTAGTGGTCTTACCGGGACTAGCAGAGAGCAGTTCTTC	CASGLTGTSREQFF
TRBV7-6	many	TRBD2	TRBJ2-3	TGTGCCAGCAGCTTAGGGAGCGGGGGGGACACAGATACGCAGTATTTT	CASSLGSGGDTDTQYF
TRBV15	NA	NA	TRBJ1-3	TGTGCCACCAGCAGAGATTTGGCCAGATCTGGAAACACCATATATTTT	CATSRDLARSGNTIYF
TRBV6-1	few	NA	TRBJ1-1	TGTGCCAGCGACACTAACACTGAAGCTTTCTTT	CASDTNTEAFF
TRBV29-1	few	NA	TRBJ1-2	TGCAGCGTTGATCGCGGATACTATGGCTACACCTTC	CSVDRGYYGYTF
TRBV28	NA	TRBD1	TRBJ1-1	TGTGCCAGCAGCCAGGGACAGGGGAAGATGAACACTGAAGCTTTCTTT	CASSQGQGKMNTEAFF
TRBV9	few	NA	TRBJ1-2	TGTGCCAGCACCCTATATATGACAGGCGGTGCCTATGGCTACACCTTC	CASTLYMTGGAYGYTF
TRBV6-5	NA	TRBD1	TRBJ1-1	TGTGCCGCAAAGGGACAGACGAACACTGAAGCTTTCTTT	CAAKGQTNTEAFF
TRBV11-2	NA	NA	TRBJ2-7	TGTGCCAGCAGCCCTGGGACACTGAATCACGAGCAGTACTTC	CASSPGTLNHEQYF
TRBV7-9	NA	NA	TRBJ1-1	TGTGCCAGCAGCTTAAGTTTAAGACCGGAGAACACTGAAGCTTTCTTT	CASSLSLRPENTEAFF
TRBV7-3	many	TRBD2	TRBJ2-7	TGTGCCAGCAGCCTGGGACTAGTTCCCTACGAGCAGTACTTC	CASSLGLVPYEQYF
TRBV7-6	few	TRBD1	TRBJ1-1	TGTGCCAGCAGCTTACTGGGACAGGGGGACATTGGGACTGAAGCTTTCTTT	CASSLLGQGDIGTEAFF
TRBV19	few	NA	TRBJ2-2	TGTGCCAGTAACGCCAGGGGCACCGGGGAGCTGTTTTTT	CASNARGTGELFF
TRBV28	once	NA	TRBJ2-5	TGTGCCAGCAGTGTTGGGGTAAAAGAGACCCAGTACTTC	CASSVGVKETQYF
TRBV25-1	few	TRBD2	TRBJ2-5	TGTGCCAGCAGTGATAGCGGGAGAGGGAGTGAGACCCAGTACTTC	CASSDSGRGSETQYF
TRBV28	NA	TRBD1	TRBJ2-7	TGTGCCAGCAGTTCCCCCTACAGGGGACGGTTCGAGCAGTACTTC	CASSSPYRGRFEQYF
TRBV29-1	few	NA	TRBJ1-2	TGCAGCGGAGGGGGGGCGGAGGGCTACACCTTC	CSGGGAEGYTF
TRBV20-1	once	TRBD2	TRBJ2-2	TGCAGTGCGAGACTAGCGGGAGCGGCCGGGGAGCTGTTTTTT	CSARLAGAAGELFF
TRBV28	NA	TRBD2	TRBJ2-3	TGTGCCAGCAGGCGGGGCGGGGGGGCGCACACAGATACGCAGTATTTT	CASRRGGGAHTDTQYF
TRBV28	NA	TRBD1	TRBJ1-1	TGTGCCAGCAGTTCCGCCGGGACAGGGGGCTATACTGAAGCTTTCTTT	CASSSAGTGGYTEAFF
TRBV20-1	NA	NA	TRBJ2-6	TGCAGTGCTCCCCCCGGAACTGGGGCCAACGTCCTGACTTTC	CSAPPGTGANVLTF
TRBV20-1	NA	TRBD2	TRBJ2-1	TGCAGTGCACTTAGCGGGAGGGCTCTCTACAATGAGCAGTTCTTC	CSALSGRALYNEQFF
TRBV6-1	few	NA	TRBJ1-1	TGTGCCAGCAGTGAGTGGTACAGGGCGCCGAACACTGAAGCTTTCTTT	CASSEWYRAPNTEAFF
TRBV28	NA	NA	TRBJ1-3	TGTGCCCGCAGTCCTGGACAGACTGGAAACACCATATATTTT	CARSPGQTGNTIYF
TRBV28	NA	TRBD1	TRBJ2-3	TGTGCCAGCAGTCAGACAGGGGTCACAGATACGCAGTATTTT	CASSQTGVTDTQYF
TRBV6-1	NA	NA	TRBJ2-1	TGTGCCAGCAGCGAGCTGGACAGCCTGTACAATGAACAGTTCTTC	CASSELDSLYNEQFF
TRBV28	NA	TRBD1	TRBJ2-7	TGTGCCAGTATTAGCACAGGGGAAATGTACGAGCAGTACTTC	CASISTGEMYEQYF
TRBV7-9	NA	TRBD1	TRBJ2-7	TGTGCCAGCAGCATAACGGGACAGGAAGCTCGAAAGCAGTACTTC	CASSITGQEARKQYF
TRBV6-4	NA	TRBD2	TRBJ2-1	TGTGCCAGCAGTGAAAGACTAGCGGGGGACAATGAGCAGTTCTTC	CASSERLAGDNEQFF
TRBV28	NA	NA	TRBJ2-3	TGTGCCAGCCCTCGGGGGCTGGGAGCAGATACGCAGTATTTT	CASPRGLGADTQYF
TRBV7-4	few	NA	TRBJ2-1	TGTGCCAGCAGCTTGAGGAACTTGGACAATGAGCAGTTCTTC	CASSLRNLDNEQFF